This TCR beta chain is drawn from a study of blood T cells in healthy people across ages. Whole-study findings and limits: The fall in TCR beta diversity per million T cells was roughly linear with age. More naive CD4+ cells and higher diversity marked long-lived donors relative to aged donors.

The germline V gene encodes CDR1 SGDLS and CDR2 YYNGEE. V was cut by 6 bases and J by 2 bases, with 14 bases left in between. The CDR3 is 14 amino acids. Through a sample-barcoded 5' primer and a J-beta primer mix, a second PCR was run for about 7 to 12 cycles. TCRdb used MiXCR to reprocess the 5' RACE reads, holding one entry per CDR3 protein. The sample lists 1.5 million to 2 million distinct CDR3 sequences, about 30% occurring once. As for this clonotype: Its antigen is not known.

Sequencing used blood. The chain uses TRBV9 and TRBJ2-5; D might be TRBD2 (6 bases). The receptor comes from a woman in her twenties or thirties in good health. CDR3 sequence reads: CASNWGGWQETQYF. The CDR3 DNA sequence: TGTGCCAGCAACTGGGGAGGATGGCAAGAGACCCAGTACTTC.